Shown below are 32 T cell receptor beta chains from a single sample sequenced in a study of blood T cells in healthy people across ages. Alongside a J-beta primer mix, a sample-barcoded 5' primer served in a second PCR lasting 7 to 11 cycles. A single record per CDR3 protein comes from TCRdb applying MiXCR to the 5' RACE reads. The repertoire has about 970,000 distinct CDR3 sequences, just over 50% of them found once; the top ten carry roughly 23%. Material: blood. These TCRs come from a woman aged 60-75 years in good health.

This clonotype was detected a few times. This chain joins TRBV12-3 or TRBV12-4 and TRBJ1-2; D ambiguous. CDR3 length: 13 amino acids. V was pared by 4 bases and J by 4 bases, with 10 bases between. CDR3 protein: CASSYQNSYGYTF. The DNA for the CDR3 is TGTGCCAGCAGTTATCAAAACAGCTATGGCTACACCTTC.

This clonotype was counted a single time. J is TRBJ1-2 and V is TRBV4-1, with D possibly matching TRBD1 (5 bases). Trimming removed 0 bases at V and 4 bases at J, with 9 bases between. Germline V lookup: CDR1 MGHRA, CDR2 YSYEKL. The CDR3 is made up of 14 amino acids. CDR3 in amino acids: CASSQDWGVYGYTF. As DNA, the CDR3 is TGCGCCAGCAGCCAAGACTGGGGCGTCTATGGCTACACCTTC.

CDR3 coding DNA: TGTGCCAGCAGCTTAGTCAACCGACTAGACCTCTACGAGCAGTACTTC. Protein: CASSLVNRLDLYEQYF. This chain connects TRBV7-9 to TRBJ2-7; tentatively, D is TRBD2 (6 bases). The CDR3 extends over 16 amino acids. CDR1 SEHNR and CDR2 FQNEAQ come from the germline V gene (reference sequence). V shed 1 base and J shed 3 bases, with 16 bases lying between them.

The chain recombines TRBV12-3 or TRBV12-4 with TRBJ1-2; TRBD1 might be the D (6 bases). The CDR3 consists of 11 residues. Between the trimmed V and J ends, which lost 7 bases and 8 bases, there was a span of 11 bases. The CDR3 nucleotides read TGTGCCAGCACCAGGGGTAGGGGCTACACCTTC. Translating it yields CASTRGRGYTF.

V and J are TRBV7-9 and TRBJ2-7; either TRBD1 or TRBD2 may fit D (5 bases each). Looked up from germline, CDR1 is SEHNR and CDR2 is FQNEAQ (reference sequence). V was cut by 11 bases and J by 0 bases, with 11 bases left in between. This CDR3 has 12 amino acids. The CDR3 DNA reads TGTGCCTCGGGACCCTACTCCTACGAGCAGTACTTC. Protein sequence: CASGPYSYEQYF.

This clonotype was seen just once. The chain is built from TRBV7-2 and TRBJ2-1, with D possibly being TRBD1 (6 bases). Between the trimmed V and J ends, which lost 2 bases and 4 bases, there was a span of 21 bases. The germline CDR1 and CDR2 sequences are SGHTA and FQGNSA. The CDR3 extends over 18 amino acids. CDR3 sequence: CASSLTGLGWTAYNEQFF. The CDR3 bases are TGTGCCAGCAGCTTAACAGGGTTGGGTTGGACAGCATACAATGAGCAGTTCTTC. The whole variable domain, remainder taken from reference TRBV7-2 and TRBJ2-1, is GAGVSQSPSNKVTEKGKDVELRCDPISGHTALYWYRQSLGQGLEFLIYFQGNSAPDKSGLPSDRFSAERTGGSVSTLTIQRTQQEDSAVYLCASSLTGLGWTAYNEQFFGPGTRLTVL.

The CDR3 DNA is TGTGCCAGCAGCTTGTGGCTAGCGGGAGAGGGTGAGCAGTTCTTC. Residues: CASSLWLAGEGEQFF. The rearrangement uses TRBV5-4 and TRBJ2-1; 10 nucleotides match TRBD2. Germline assignment: CDR1 SGHNT and CDR2 YYREEE (reference sequence). The CDR3 length is 15 residues. Unmatched junction bases numbered 7, after V lost 1 base and J lost 9 bases.

This rearrangement joins TRBV6-6 to TRBJ2-5; D gene uncertain. Per germline, CDR1 MNHNY and CDR2 SVGAGI (reference sequence). The length of the CDR3 is 14 residues. V gave up 0 bases and J gave up 1 base, with 6 bases separating them. The CDR3 loop is CASSYSGFQETQYF. The DNA for the CDR3 is TGTGCCAGCAGTTACTCCGGCTTCCAAGAGACCCAGTACTTC.

The CDR3 DNA sequence: TGTGCCAGTAGTGGGAGGGACTCCACCGGGGAGCTGTTTTTT. This sequence encodes CASSGRDSTGELFF. The chain combines TRBV19 with TRBJ2-2, with 7 bases aligning to TRBD2. The V gene's germline CDR1 is LNHDA and CDR2 SQIVND (reference sequence). V lost 5 bases to trimming and J lost 4 bases; unmatched junction nucleotides: 4. The CDR3 contains 14 residues.

The gene calls are TRBV7-3 and TRBJ2-7; 10 nucleotides align to TRBD2. CDR1 is SGHTA and CDR2 is FQGTGA in the germline V gene. Losses at the gene ends were 5 bases for V and 8 bases for J; bases not matched to a gene: 12. The CDR3 consists of 15 residues. CDR3 region: CASSPGLAGVGKQYF. CDR3 bases: TGTGCCAGCAGCCCAGGCCTAGCGGGAGTAGGGAAGCAGTACTTC.

The chain couples TRBV28 to TRBJ2-5; 8 bases map to TRBD1. The J call may be wrong; the DNA end is better matched by TRBJ2-7. Germline CDR1 and CDR2: MDHEN and SYDVKM. This CDR3 spans 13 amino acids. The CDR3 region has the DNA TGTGCCAGCAGTATACGGGGGACAGGCGAGCAGTACTTC. It specifies CASSIRGTGEQYF.

J is TRBJ2-7 and V is TRBV5-1; 7 positions match TRBD1. Looked up from germline, CDR1 is SGHRS and CDR2 is YFSETQ. CDR3 length equals 14 residues. V trimming: 0 bases; J trimming: 7 bases; junction bases outside the gene matches: 7. The CDR3 here is CASSLEGTVWEQYF. CDR3 bases: TGCGCCAGCAGCTTGGAAGGGACAGTATGGGAGCAGTACTTC.

The chain uses TRBV10-3 and TRBJ2-3, with D hard to call. V lost 6 bases to trimming and J lost 4 bases, with 17 bases between them. The CDR3 contains 15 residues. The germline V gene encodes CDR1 ENHRY and CDR2 SYGVKD. The CDR3 bases are TGTGCCATCAGGTCTCAAATTGGTAGAGCAGATACGCAGTATTTT. This translates into CAIRSQIGRADTQYF.

The rearrangement links TRBV3-1 to TRBJ2-7, with D perhaps matching TRBD1 or TRBD2 (5 bases each). CDR3 length: 15 amino acids. Trimming took off 1 base at V and 6 bases at J, with 16 bases between the two ends. Germline lookup yields CDR1 LGHDT and CDR2 YNNKEL (reference sequence). The CDR3 DNA follows: TGTGCCAGCAGCCAAGGTTGGGGACCCCGGTCCGAGCAGTACTTC. As protein: CASSQGWGPRSEQYF.

The chain uses TRBV7-6 and TRBJ2-1, with no clear D. The CDR3 has 11 amino acids. Trimming left V 1 base short and J 11 bases short, with 6 bases between. CDR1 SGHVS and CDR2 FNYEAQ come from the germline V gene. The CDR3, as DNA: TGTGCCAGCAGCTTAGTAGGTCAGCAGTTCTTC. Its protein is CASSLVGQQFF.

The V gene is TRBV7-8, the J gene TRBJ2-5, with a possible D match to TRBD1 (6 bases). The J call is in doubt because the DNA end fits TRBJ2-7 better. Germline CDR1 is SGHVS and CDR2 is FQNEAQ. The CDR3 contains 12 residues. In DNA form, the CDR3 reads TGTGCCAGCAGATCGACAGGACGCGAGCAGTACTTC. Its translation: CASRSTGREQYF.

This clonotype has just a few counts. V gene TRBV11-2 combines with J gene TRBJ2-3; 7 bases fit TRBD2. Germline V gives CDR1 SGHAT, CDR2 FQNNGV. With V trimmed by 5 bases and J by 5 bases, 10 bases remained unmatched. The CDR3 totals 15 residues. The CDR3 sequence: CASSRVAGARDTQYF. As DNA, the CDR3 is TGTGCCAGCAGCAGGGTGGCGGGAGCGAGAGATACGCAGTATTTT.

Turning to this clonotype: Sequence at one end of the junction differs from germline and may be a read error. This chain connects TRBV6-5 to TRBJ1-1; 9 nucleotides align to TRBD1. The length of the CDR3 is 15 residues. Germline lookup yields CDR1 MNHEY and CDR2 SVGAGI. The CDR3 reads CAGSYFPDRGIKTFF. CDR3 sequence (DNA): TGTGCCGGCAGTTACTTCCCGGACAGGGGAATCAAAACTTTCTTT.

This clonotype appeared a few times. The rearrangement joins TRBV20-1 to TRBJ2-3; the D gene is possibly TRBD2 (5 bases). Trimming took 4 bases from V and 4 from J, leaving 18 bases between them. The CDR3 has 15 amino acids. Germline CDR1 reads DFQATT; CDR2 reads SNEGSKA (reference sequence). This CDR3 reads CSATQRPWSADTQYF. CDR3 coding DNA: TGCAGTGCTACACAGCGGCCGTGGAGTGCAGATACGCAGTATTTT.

The CDR3 region is CASSLLLGRAGSYTGELFF. The CDR3 region has the DNA TGTGCCAGCAGTTTACTGCTCGGGAGGGCCGGTTCATACACCGGGGAGCTGTTTTTT. The V gene is TRBV12-3 or TRBV12-4, the J gene TRBJ2-2; TRBD2 matches at 8 bases. V lost 2 bases, J lost 3 bases, and 14 bases stayed unmatched. The CDR3 totals 19 residues.

The V and J genes are TRBV27 and TRBJ2-6, with a weak D call TRBD1 (6 bases). This CDR3 contains 17 residues. V was shortened by 5 bases and J by 0 bases, with 14 bases between the two germline ends. The germline V gene encodes CDR1 MNHEY and CDR2 SMNVEV (reference sequence). CDR3 coding DNA: TGTGCCAGCAGTAGCAGACAGGATGGCTCTGGGGCCAACGTCCTGACTTTC. It translates to CASSSRQDGSGANVLTF.

This clonotype has more than one count but fewer than ten. The CDR3 spells CASSYGGGSGTDTQYF. The CDR3 DNA is TGTGCCAGCAGTTACGGGGGTGGATCGGGCACAGATACGCAGTATTTT. The genes are TRBV6-5 and TRBJ2-3; the D call may be TRBD1 or TRBD2 (5 bases each). Germline CDR1 reads MNHEY; CDR2 reads SVGAGI. The CDR3 spans 16 residues. The V end was cut by 2 bases, the J end by 1 base, with 13 bases between.

This chain connects TRBV2 to TRBJ1-2; D is possibly TRBD1 (6 bases). Trimming cost V 6 bases and J 3 bases, with 14 bases left between them. The CDR3 loop spans 14 amino acids. The germline V gene encodes CDR1 SNHLY and CDR2 FYNNEI. The CDR3, as DNA: TGTGCCAGCAGGCCAGGGGAGGGCTACTATGGCTACACCTTC. Protein product: CASRPGEGYYGYTF.

V and J are TRBV4-1 and TRBJ2-3; D not certain. Germline V lookup: CDR1 MGHRA, CDR2 YSYEKL. The CDR3 has 15 residues. With 0 bases removed from V and 4 bases from J, the gap between germline ends came to 11 bases. Here the CDR3 DNA reads TGCGCCAGCAGCCAAGATGAAGGGTATGCAGATACGCAGTATTTT. Protein: CASSQDEGYADTQYF.

This clonotype has only a few counts. The chain is built from TRBV7-9 and TRBJ2-3; TRBD2 is a possible D gene (6 bases). V gave up 1 base and J gave up 0 bases, with 14 bases separating them. Looked up from germline, CDR1 is SEHNR and CDR2 is FQNEAQ (reference sequence). The CDR3 has 17 residues. The CDR3 DNA follows: TGTGCCAGCAGCTTAGGGACGGGAGTGGAGAGCACAGATACGCAGTATTTT. It codes for CASSLGTGVESTDTQYF. The variable domain in full, with the rest retrieved from reference TRBV7-9 and TRBJ2-3, is DTGVSQNPRHKITKRGQNVTFRCDPISEHNRLYWYRQTLGQGPEFLTYFQNEAQLEKSRLLSDRFSAERPKGSFSTLEIQRTEQGDSAMYLCASSLGTGVESTDTQYFGPGTRLTVL.

A word on this clonotype: A read error may produce the germline difference seen at one junction end. The chain joins TRBV5-6 to TRBJ2-4, with no clear D. With the DNA end fitting TRBJ2-7 better, the J assignment may be wrong. This CDR3 contains 14 residues. Germline CDR1 is SGHDT and CDR2 is YYEEEE. The DNA of the CDR3 is TGTGTCAGCAGCCCAGGACCAGGACCCTACGAGCAGTACTTC. It is translated as CVSSPGPGPYEQYF.

In its sample, this clonotype was seen a few times. The V call is TRBV6-6, the J call TRBJ2-4, with 12 nucleotides matching TRBD2. From germline, CDR1 is MNHNY and CDR2 SVGAGI (reference sequence). V lost 3 bases, J lost 4 bases, and 4 bases stayed unmatched. This CDR3 has 16 amino acids. The CDR3 DNA sequence: TGTGCCAGCAGTTATCCCGGACTAGCGGGGAAAAACATTCAGTACTTC. Its protein is CASSYPGLAGKNIQYF.

Worth noting for this clonotype: The junction does not match germline at one end; this may be a read error. The DNA of the CDR3 is TGTGCCGGCAGTTGGAGGACTAGCGGGAGTGACAATGAGCAGTTCTTC. Its translation: CAGSWRTSGSDNEQFF. The chain has TRBV12-3 or TRBV12-4 and TRBJ2-1; 13 nucleotides line up with TRBD2. This CDR3 is built from 16 residues.

The chain has TRBV7-8 and TRBJ2-3, with TRBD2 matching over 7 bases. The germline V gene encodes CDR1 SGHVS and CDR2 FQNEAQ. After removal of 1 base from V and 4 bases from J, the junction contained 5 bases not matched to a gene. This CDR3 contains 15 residues. The CDR3 bases are TGTGCCAGCAGCTTAGGTTTGGGAGGGGCAGATACGCAGTATTTT. Its protein product is CASSLGLGGADTQYF.

This clonotype was seen a few times. This sequence joins TRBV20-1 and TRBJ2-7; D not certain. Germline lookup yields CDR1 DFQATT and CDR2 SNEGSKA (reference sequence). V shed 3 bases and J shed 5 bases, with 14 bases lying between them. The CDR3 is 13 amino acids. The CDR3 region has the DNA TGCAGTGCTAGGCCTAGGTTTATCAACGAGCAGTACTTC. This encodes CSARPRFINEQYF.

There are many counts of this clonotype. The J gene is TRBJ2-7, the V gene TRBV19; 14 nucleotides agree with TRBD2. V shed 5 bases, J shed 7 bases, and the junction held 13 bases outside the gene matches. Germline V CDR1 and CDR2: LNHDA, SQIVND (reference sequence). The CDR3 length is 17 residues. The CDR3 nucleotides are TGTGCCAGTAGTCCTACAGGTGGACTAGCGGGAGGTGGTGAGCAGTACTTC. Protein: CASSPTGGLAGGGEQYF.

The rearrangement joins TRBV5-1 to TRBJ1-2; perhaps TRBD1 as D (5 bases). The germline V gene encodes CDR1 SGHRS and CDR2 YFSETQ. V was shortened by 2 bases and J by 2 bases, with 13 bases between the two germline ends. CDR3 size: 15 residues. The CDR3 region has the DNA TGCGCCAGCAGCTTAGACAGCCCATTAAACTATGGCTACACCTTC. As protein: CASSLDSPLNYGYTF.